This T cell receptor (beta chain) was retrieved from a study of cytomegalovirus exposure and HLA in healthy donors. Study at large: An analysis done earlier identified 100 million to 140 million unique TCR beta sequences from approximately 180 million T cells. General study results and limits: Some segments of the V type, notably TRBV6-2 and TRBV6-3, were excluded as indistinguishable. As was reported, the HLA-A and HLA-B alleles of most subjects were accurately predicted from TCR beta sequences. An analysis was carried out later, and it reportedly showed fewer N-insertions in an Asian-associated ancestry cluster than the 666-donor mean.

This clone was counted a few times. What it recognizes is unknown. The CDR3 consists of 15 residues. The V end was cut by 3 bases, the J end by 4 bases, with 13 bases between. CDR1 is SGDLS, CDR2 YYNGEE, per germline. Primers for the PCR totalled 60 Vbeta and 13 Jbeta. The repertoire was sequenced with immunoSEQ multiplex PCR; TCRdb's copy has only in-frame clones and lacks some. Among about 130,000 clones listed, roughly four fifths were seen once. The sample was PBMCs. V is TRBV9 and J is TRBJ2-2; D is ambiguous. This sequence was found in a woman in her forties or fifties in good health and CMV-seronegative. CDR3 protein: CASSAQPQITGELFF. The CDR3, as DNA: TGTGCCAGCAGCGCCCAACCCCAGATCACCGGGGAGCTGTTTTTT.